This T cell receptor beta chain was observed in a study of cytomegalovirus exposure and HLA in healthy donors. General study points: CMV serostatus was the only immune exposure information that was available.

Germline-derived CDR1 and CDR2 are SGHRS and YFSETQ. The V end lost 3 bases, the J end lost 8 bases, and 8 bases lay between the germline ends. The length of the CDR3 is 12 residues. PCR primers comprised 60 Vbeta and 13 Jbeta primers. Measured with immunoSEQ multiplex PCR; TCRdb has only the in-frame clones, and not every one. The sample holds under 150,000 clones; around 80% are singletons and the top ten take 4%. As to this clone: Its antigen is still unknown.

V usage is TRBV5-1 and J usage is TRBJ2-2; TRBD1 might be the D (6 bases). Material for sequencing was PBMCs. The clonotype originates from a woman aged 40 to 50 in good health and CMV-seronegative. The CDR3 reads CASSYRAGELFF. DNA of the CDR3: TGCGCCAGCAGCTACAGGGCAGGGGAGCTGTTTTTT.